The T cell receptor (beta chain) described here comes from a study of blood T cells in healthy people across ages. Study outcomes and limitations: Changes in expanded clonotypes were possibly confounded, as the CMV status of donors was unknown. Strong correlation existed between TCR beta diversity and naive T cell percentage. Across the age range, TCR beta diversity per million T cells fell in a roughly linear way.

A J-beta primer mix and a sample-barcoded 5' primer were used in a second PCR of about 6 to 12 cycles. TCRdb re-called the 5' RACE reads with MiXCR, one entry per CDR3 protein. Of about 690,000 distinct CDR3 sequences in the sample, 35% to 50% are singletons; the top ten hold around 30%. A remark on this clonotype: Its matching antigen is unknown.

Trimming shortened V by 5 bases and J by 6 bases, and 11 bases separated the two germline ends. This CDR3 comprises 13 residues. Germline CDR1 is MNHEY and CDR2 is SVGEGT. A minimum of 6 million PBMCs was isolated per sample. The receptor's source is a man aged 80 or over in good health. The sequencing input was blood. This chain links TRBV6-2 or TRBV6-3 with TRBJ2-1, with D possibly TRBD2 on 5 matching bases. The CDR3 bases are TGTGCCAGCAGTCGGGAAGTAATCAATGAGCAGTTCTTC. It is translated as CASSREVINEQFF.